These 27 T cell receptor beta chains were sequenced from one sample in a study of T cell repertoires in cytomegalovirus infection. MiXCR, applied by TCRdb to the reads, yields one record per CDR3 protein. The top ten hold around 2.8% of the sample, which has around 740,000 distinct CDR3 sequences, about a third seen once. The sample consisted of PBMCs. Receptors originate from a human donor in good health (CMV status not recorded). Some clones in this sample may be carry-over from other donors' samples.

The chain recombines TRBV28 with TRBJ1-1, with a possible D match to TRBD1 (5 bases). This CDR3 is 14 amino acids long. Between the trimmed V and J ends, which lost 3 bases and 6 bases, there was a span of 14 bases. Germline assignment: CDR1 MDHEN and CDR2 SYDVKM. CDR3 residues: CASSFRARGPEAFF. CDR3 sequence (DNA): TGTGCCAGCAGTTTTAGGGCTCGGGGCCCTGAAGCTTTCTTT.

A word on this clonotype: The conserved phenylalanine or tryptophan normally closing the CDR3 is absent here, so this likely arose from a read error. CDR3 protein: CASSYSGGGQETQYL. The DNA for the CDR3 is TGTGCCAGCAGCTATAGCGGGGGGGGACAAGAGACCCAGTACTTA. V is TRBV7-2 and J is TRBJ2-5; TRBD2 aligns across 11 bases. CDR1 is SGHTA, CDR2 FQGNSA, per germline. The CDR3 consists of 15 residues. Trimming at V came to 4 bases and at J to 2 bases, leaving 3 bases not matched to a gene.

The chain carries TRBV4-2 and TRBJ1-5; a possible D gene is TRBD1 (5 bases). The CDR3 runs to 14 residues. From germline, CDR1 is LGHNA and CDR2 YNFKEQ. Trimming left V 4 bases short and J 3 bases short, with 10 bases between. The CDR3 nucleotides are TGTGCCAGCAGCCGGGGGGGTTACAATCAGCCCCAGCATTTT. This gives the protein CASSRGGYNQPQHF.

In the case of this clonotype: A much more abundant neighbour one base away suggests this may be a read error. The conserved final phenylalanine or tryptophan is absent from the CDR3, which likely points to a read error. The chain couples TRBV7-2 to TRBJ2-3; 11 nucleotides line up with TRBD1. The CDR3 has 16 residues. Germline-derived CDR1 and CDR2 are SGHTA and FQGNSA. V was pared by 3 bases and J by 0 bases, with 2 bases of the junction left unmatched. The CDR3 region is CASSLGQGGSTDTQYS. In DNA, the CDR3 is TGTGCCAGCAGCTTGGGACAGGGGGGAAGCACAGATACGCAGTATTCT.

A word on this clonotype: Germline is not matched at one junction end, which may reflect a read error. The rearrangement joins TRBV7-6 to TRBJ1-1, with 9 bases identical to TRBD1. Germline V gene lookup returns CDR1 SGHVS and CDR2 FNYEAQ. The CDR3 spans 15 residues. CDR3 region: CASRKGGQGNTEAYF. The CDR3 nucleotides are TGTGCTAGCAGGAAAGGAGGACAGGGGAACACTGAAGCTTACTTC.

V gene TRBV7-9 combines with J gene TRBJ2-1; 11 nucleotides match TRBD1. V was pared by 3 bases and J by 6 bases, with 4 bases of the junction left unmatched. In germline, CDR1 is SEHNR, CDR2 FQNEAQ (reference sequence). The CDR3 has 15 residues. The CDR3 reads CASSFRDRGFNEQFF. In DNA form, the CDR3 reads TGTGCCAGCAGCTTTCGGGACAGGGGGTTCAATGAGCAGTTCTTC.

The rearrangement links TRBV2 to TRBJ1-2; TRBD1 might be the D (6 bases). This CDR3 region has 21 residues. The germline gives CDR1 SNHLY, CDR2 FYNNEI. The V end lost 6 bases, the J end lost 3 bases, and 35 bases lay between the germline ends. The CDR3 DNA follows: TGTGCCAGCAGGAGGGGTGCAGGGGCGGTATCTCTGCCCCTAGGTGACTATGGCTACACCTTC. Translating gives CASRRGAGAVSLPLGDYGYTF.

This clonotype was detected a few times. The CDR3: CATRQESNQPQHF. In nucleotides, the CDR3 is TGTGCCACCCGGCAGGAGAGCAATCAGCCCCAGCATTTT. V usage is TRBV6-8 and J usage is TRBJ1-5, with D unclear. V dropped 10 bases and J dropped 1 base, with 11 bases sitting between them. CDR3 length equals 13 residues. Germline V lookup: CDR1 MNHGY, CDR2 SAAAGT.

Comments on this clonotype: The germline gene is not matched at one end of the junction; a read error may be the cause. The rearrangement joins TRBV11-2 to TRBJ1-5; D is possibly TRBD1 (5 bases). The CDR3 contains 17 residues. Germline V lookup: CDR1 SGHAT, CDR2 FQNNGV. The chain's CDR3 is CVSSPGVWGNSNQPQHF. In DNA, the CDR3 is TGTGTCAGCAGCCCTGGGGTATGGGGGAATAGCAATCAGCCCCAGCATTTT. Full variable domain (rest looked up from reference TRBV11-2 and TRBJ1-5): EAGVAQSPRYKIIEKRQSVAFWCNPISGHATLYWYQQILGQGPKLLIQFQNNGVVDDSQLPKDRFSAERLKGVDSTLKIQPAKLEDSAVYLCVSSPGVWGNSNQPQHFGDGTRLSIL.

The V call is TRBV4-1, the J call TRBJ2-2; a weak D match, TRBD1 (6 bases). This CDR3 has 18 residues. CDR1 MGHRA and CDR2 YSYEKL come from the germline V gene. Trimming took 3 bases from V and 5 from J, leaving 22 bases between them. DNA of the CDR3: TGCGCCAGCAGCCAGGAGGAACAGGGCCGAATGATAACCGGGGAGCTGTTTTTT. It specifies CASSQEEQGRMITGELFF.

DNA of the CDR3: TGTGCCAGCAGCTTGGGAGACAAACTAGCCAAAAACATTCAGTACTTC. Encoded protein: CASSLGDKLAKNIQYF. J is TRBJ2-4 and V is TRBV7-4; possible D gene TRBD2, 5 bases. V gave up 3 bases and J gave up 0 bases, with 12 bases separating them. This CDR3 spans 16 amino acids. The germline V gene encodes CDR1 SGHVT and CDR2 SQSDAQ.

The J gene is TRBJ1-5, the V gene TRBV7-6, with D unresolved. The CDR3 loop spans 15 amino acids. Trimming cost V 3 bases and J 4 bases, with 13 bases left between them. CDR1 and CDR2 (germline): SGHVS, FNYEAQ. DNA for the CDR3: TGTGCCAGCAGCTTCGGTCCGGGGAGGAATCAGCCCCAGCATTTT. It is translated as CASSFGPGRNQPQHF.

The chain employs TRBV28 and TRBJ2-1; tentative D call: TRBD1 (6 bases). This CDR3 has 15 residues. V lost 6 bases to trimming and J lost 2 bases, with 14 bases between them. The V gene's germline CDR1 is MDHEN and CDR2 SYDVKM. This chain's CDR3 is CASSDQGITYNEQFF. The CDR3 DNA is TGTGCCAGCAGCGACCAGGGGATCACCTACAATGAGCAGTTCTTC.

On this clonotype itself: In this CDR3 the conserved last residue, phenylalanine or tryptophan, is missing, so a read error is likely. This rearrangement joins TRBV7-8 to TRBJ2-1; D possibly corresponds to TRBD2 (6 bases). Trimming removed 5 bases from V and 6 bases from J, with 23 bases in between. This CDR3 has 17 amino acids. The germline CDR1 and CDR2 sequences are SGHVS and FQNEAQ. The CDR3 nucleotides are TGTGCCAGCAGCCGAGCAAGAAGACTAGTGGAAGGCAATGAGCAGTTCTTA. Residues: CASSRARRLVEGNEQFL.

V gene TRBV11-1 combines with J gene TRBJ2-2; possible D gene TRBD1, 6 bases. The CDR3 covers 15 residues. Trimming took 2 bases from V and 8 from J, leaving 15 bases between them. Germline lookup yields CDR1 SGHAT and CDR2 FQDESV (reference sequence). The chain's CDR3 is CASSLTTAGDGELFF. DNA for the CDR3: TGTGCCAGCAGCTTAACCACGGCAGGGGATGGGGAGCTGTTTTTT.

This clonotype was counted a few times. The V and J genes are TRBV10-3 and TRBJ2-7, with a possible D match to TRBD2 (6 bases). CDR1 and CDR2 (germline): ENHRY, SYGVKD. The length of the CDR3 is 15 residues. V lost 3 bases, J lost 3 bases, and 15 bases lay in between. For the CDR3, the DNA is TGTGCCATCAGTGACACGCCCGGGAGAGGCTACGAGCAGTACTTC. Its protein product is CAISDTPGRGYEQYF.

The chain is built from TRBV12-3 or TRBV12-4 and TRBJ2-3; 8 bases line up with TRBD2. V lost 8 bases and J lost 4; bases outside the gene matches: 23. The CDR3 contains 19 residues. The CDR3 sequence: CASGRETTRHGGGSDTQYF. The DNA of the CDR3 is TGTGCCAGCGGCCGCGAGACTACTAGACACGGGGGGGGTTCAGATACGCAGTATTTT.

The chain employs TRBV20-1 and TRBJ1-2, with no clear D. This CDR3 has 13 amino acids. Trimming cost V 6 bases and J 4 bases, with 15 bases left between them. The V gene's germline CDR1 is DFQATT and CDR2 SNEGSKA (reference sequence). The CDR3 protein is CSATVQVGYGYTF. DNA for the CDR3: TGCAGTGCCACTGTTCAAGTGGGCTATGGCTACACCTTC.

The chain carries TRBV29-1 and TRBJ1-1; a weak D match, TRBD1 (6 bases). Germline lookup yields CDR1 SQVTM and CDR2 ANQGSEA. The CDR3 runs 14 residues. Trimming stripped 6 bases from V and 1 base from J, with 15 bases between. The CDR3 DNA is TGCAGCGTCGGTTATCGGGGGGCGAACACTGAAGCTTTCTTT. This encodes CSVGYRGANTEAFF.

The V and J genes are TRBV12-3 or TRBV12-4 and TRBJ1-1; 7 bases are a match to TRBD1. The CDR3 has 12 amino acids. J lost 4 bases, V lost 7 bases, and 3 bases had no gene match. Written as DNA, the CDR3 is TGTGCCAGCATCACAGGGGTCACTGAAGCTTTCTTT. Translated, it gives CASITGVTEAFF.

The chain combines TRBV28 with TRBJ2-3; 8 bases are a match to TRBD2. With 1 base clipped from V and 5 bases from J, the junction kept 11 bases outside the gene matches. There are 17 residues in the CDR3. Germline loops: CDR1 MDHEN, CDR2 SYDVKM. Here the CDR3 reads CASSLYRSGGGRDTQYF. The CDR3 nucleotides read TGTGCCAGCAGTTTATACAGGAGTGGCGGGGGGCGAGATACGCAGTATTTT.

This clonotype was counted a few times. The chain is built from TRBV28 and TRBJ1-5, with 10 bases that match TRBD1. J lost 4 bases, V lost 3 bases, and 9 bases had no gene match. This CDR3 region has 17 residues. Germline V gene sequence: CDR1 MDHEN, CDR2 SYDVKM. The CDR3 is CASSFPRDRGKNQPQHF. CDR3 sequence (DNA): TGTGCCAGCAGTTTCCCCAGGGACAGGGGTAAGAATCAGCCCCAGCATTTT.

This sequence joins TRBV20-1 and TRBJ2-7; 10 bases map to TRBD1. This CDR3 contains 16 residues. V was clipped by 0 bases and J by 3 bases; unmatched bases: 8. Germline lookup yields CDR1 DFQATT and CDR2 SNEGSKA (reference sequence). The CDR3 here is CSARDVHGTGVYEQYF. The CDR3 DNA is TGCAGTGCTAGAGACGTCCATGGGACAGGGGTCTACGAGCAGTACTTC.

The CDR3 protein is CASSLWRDRPSTHNEQFF. The CDR3 DNA sequence: TGTGCCAGCAGCTTGTGGCGGGACAGGCCCTCGACCCACAATGAGCAGTTCTTC. The chain joins TRBV5-5 to TRBJ2-1; 8 bases align to TRBD1. CDR1 and CDR2 (germline): SGHKS, YYEKEE (reference sequence). The junction had 14 bases not matched to a gene; V was cut back by 1 base and J by 5 bases. The CDR3 has 18 residues.

The CDR3 DNA reads TGTGCCAGCCGCTCAGCAGGGGTAGACGAGCAGTACTTC. Residues: CASRSAGVDEQYF. The J gene is TRBJ2-7, the V gene TRBV7-4, with a possible D match to TRBD1 (6 bases). This CDR3 comprises 13 residues. Germline CDR1 is SGHVT and CDR2 is SQSDAQ. V lost 8 bases and J 5 bases, leaving 16 bases between the germline ends.

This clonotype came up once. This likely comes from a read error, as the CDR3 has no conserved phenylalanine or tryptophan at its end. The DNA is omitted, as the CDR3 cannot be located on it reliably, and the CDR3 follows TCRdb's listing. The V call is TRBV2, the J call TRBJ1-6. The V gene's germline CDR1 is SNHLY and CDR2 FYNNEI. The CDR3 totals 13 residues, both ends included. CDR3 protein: CAGGLEVRSPFPC.

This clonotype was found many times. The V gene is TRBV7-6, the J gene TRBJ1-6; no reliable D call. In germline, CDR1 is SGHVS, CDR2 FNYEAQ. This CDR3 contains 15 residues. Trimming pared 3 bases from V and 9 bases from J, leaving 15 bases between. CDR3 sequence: CASSLKPGSGSPLHF. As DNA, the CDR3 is TGTGCCAGCAGCTTGAAGCCGGGTTCGGGTTCACCCCTCCACTTT.